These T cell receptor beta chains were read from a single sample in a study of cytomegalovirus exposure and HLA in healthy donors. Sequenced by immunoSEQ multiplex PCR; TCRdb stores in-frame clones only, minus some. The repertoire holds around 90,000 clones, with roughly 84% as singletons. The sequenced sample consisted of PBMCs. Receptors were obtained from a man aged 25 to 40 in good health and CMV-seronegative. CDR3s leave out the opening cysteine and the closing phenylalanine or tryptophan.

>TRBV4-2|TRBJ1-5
ASSQGQDNQPQH
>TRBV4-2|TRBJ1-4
ASRRGTGDEKLF
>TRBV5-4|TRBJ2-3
ASSLVGLARTDTQY
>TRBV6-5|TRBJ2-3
ASSSPGGDTQY
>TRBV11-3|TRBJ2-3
ASSQYETGGTDTQY
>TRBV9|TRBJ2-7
ASSVEGGPPYEQY
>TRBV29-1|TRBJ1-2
SVEDSGGYGYT
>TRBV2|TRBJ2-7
ASSERGSLYEQY
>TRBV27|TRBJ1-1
ASSLESSTEAF
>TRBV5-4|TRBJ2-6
ASSCRQGAFSGANVLT
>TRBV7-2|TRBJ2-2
ASSFRGGLNTGELF
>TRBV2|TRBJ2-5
ASSVTGGKETQY
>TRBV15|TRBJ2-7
ATSRDPGQGYEQY
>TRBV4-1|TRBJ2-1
ASSQPWTGQSYNEQF
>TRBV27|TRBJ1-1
ASSLTGGNTEAF